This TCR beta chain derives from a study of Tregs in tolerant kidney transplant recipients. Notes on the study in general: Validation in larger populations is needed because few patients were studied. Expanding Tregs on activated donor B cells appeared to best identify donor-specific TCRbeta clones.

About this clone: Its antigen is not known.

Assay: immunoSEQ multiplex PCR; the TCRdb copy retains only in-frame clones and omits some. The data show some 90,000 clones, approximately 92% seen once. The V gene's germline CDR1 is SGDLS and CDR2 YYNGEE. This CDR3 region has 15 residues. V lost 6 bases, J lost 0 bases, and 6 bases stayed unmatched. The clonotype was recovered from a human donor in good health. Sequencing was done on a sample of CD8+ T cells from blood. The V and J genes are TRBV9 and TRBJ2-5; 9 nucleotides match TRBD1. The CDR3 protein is CASTRDRAYQETQYF. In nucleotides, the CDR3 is TGTGCCAGCACCCGGGACAGGGCGTACCAAGAGACCCAGTACTTC.